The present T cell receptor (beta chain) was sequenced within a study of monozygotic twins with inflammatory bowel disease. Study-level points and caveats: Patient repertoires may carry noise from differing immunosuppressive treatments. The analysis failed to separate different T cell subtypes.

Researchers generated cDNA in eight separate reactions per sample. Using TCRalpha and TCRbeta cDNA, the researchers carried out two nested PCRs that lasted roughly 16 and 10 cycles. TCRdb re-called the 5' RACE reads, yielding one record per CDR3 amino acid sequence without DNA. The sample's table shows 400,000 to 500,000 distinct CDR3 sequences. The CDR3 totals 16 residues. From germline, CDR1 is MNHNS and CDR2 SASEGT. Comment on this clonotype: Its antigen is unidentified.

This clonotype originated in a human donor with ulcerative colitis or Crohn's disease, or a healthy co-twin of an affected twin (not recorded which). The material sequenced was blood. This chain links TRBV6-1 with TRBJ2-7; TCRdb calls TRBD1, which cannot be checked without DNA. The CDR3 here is CASRQVTGGASYEQYF.